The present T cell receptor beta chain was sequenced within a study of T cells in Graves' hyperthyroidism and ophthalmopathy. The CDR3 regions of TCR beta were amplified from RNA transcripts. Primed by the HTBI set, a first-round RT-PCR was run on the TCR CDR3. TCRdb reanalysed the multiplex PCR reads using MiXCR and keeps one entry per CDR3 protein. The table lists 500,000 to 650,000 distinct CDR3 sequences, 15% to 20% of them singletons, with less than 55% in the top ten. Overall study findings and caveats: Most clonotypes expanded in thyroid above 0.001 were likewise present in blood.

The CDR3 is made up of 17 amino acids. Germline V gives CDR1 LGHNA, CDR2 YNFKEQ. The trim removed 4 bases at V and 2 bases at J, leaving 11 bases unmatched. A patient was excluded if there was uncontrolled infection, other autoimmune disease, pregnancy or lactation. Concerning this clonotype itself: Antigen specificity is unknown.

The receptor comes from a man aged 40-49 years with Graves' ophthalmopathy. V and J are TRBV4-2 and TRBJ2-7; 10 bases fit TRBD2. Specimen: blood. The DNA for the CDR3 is TGTGCCAGCAGCCCGACCGCAATGACTAGCGGGCCCTACGAGCAGTACTTC. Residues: CASSPTAMTSGPYEQYF.